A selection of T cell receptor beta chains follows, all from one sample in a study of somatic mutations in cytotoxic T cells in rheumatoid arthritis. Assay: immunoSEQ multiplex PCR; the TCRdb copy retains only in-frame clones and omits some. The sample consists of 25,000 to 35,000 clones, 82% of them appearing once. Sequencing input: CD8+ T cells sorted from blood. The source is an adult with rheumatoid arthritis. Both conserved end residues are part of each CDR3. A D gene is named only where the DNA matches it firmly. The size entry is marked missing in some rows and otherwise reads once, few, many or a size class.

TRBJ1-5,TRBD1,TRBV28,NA,TGTGCCAGCAGTCCAGACCGGGACAGGGGTTGGGATCAGCCCCAGCATTTT,CASSPDRDRGWDQPQHF
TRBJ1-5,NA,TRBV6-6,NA,TGTGCCAGCAGTTACGGAAGCAATCAGCCCCAGCATTTT,CASSYGSNQPQHF
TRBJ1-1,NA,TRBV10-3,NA,TGTGCCATCAGACGCACTAAACAGGGCCTGAACACTGAAGCTTTCTTT,CAIRRTKQGLNTEAFF
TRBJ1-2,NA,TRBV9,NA,TGTGCCAGCAGCGGAGGGCCCGGACAGACGAGTTCCTATGGCTACACCTTC,CASSGGPGQTSSYGYTF
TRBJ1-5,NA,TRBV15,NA,TGTGCCACCAGCCCCCGAACCCACGGCAATCAGCCCCAGCATTTT,CATSPRTHGNQPQHF
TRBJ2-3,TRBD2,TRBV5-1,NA,TGCGCCAGCAGCTCGGGACTAGGAACAGATACGCAGTATTTT,CASSSGLGTDTQYF
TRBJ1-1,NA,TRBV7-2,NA,TGTGCCAGCAGCTTCGGGGGGAACACTGAAGCTTTCTTT,CASSFGGNTEAFF
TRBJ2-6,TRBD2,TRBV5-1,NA,TGCGCCAGCAGCTCCGGACTAGCGGGAGGCCGCTCTGGGGCCAACGTCCTGACTTTC,CASSSGLAGGRSGANVLTF
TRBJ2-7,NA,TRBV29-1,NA,TGCAGCGTTGAAGTACCGGGACGGAACTACGAGCAGTACTTC,CSVEVPGRNYEQYF
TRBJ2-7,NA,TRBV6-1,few,TGTGCCAGCACCACAAGGGTTTACGAGCAGTACTTC,CASTTRVYEQYF
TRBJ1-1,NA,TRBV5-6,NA,TGTGCCAGCAGCGCCTCTTACACTGAAGCTTTCTTT,CASSASYTEAFF
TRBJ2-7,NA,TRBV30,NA,TGTGCCTGGAGTAAGGGGGGGGCCGACGAGCAGTACTTC,CAWSKGGADEQYF
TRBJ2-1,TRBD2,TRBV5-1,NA,TGCGCCAGCAGCTTCGAGGTGCAGCGGGGGGGAGATGAGCAGTTCTTC,CASSFEVQRGGDEQFF
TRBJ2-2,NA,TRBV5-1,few,TGCGCCAGCAGCTTGAGTCAGGGAAACACCGGGGAGCTGTTTTTT,CASSLSQGNTGELFF
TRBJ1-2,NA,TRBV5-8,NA,TGTGCCAGCAGCTTGAGAGCGGTCGACTATGGCTACACCTTC,CASSLRAVDYGYTF
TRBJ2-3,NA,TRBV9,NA,TGTGCCAGCAGCGCCCTACACAGCCCCAACACAGATACGCAGTATTTT,CASSALHSPNTDTQYF
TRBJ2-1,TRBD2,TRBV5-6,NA,TGTGCCAGCAGCTTCCGGGAGGGCCACAATGAGCAGTTCTTC,CASSFREGHNEQFF
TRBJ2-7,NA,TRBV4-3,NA,TGCGCCAGCAGCCCGGGGACCCAAACCTACGAGCAGTACTTC,CASSPGTQTYEQYF
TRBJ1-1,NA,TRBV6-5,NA,TGTGCCAGCAGCTCCGCAGGTCGCACTGAAGCTTTCTTT,CASSSAGRTEAFF
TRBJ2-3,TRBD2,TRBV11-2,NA,TGTGCCAGCAGATCGGGTCTGCGGGAGATCACAGATACGCAGTATTTT,CASRSGLREITDTQYF
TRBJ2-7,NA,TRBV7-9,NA,TGTGCCAGCAGCGGCAGAGGGTCCTACGAGCAGTACTTC,CASSGRGSYEQYF
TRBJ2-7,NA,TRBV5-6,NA,TGTGCCAGCAGCTGGGGGGCCAGGGATGCACAGTACTTC,CASSWGARDAQYF
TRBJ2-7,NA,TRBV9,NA,TGTGCCAGCAGCGTAGCTCCCGACTCTTCCTACGAGCAGTACTTC,CASSVAPDSSYEQYF
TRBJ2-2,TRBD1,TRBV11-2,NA,TGTGCCAGCAGCCTGGGACAGGGGCCCGTGGAGCTGTTTTTT,CASSLGQGPVELFF
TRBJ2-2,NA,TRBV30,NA,TGTGCCTGGAGTGTGGTAGGGAGGACCGGGGAGCTGTTTTTT,CAWSVVGRTGELFF
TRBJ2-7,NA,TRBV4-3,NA,TGCGCCAGCAGCCTCACGCACTTGGGCCGTGAGCAGTACTTC,CASSLTHLGREQYF
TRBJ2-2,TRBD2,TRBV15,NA,TGTGCCACCAATTCGGGGGGCACCGGGGAGCTGTTTTTT,CATNSGGTGELFF
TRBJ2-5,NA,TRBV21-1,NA,TGTGCCAGCAGCAAAGCGGGGGAGACCCAGTACTTC,CASSKAGETQYF
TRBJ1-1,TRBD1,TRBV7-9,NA,TGTGCCAGCAGCCTACAGGGGCCCCGCACTGAAGCTTTCTTT,CASSLQGPRTEAFF
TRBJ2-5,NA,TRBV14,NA,TGTGCCAGCAGCCAAGAACTAGTTATGGAGACCCAGTACTTC,CASSQELVMETQYF
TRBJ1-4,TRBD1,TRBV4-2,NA,TGTGCCAGCAGCCAAGATACAGGGGGAAGTGAAAAACTGTTTTTT,CASSQDTGGSEKLFF
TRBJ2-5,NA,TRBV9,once,TGTGCCAGCAGCCCGGGACACCAAGAGACCCAGTACTTC,CASSPGHQETQYF
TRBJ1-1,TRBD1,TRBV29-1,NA,TGCAGCGTTGAAGGGGGACAGGTTTTGAAAGCTTTCTTT,CSVEGGQVLKAFF
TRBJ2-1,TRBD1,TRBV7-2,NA,TGTGCCAGCAGCTTGAGGGACAGGTATGAAACTGGCAATGAGCAGTTCTTC,CASSLRDRYETGNEQFF
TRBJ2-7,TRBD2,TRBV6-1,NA,TGTGCCAGCGCTGTCGAGCTAGCGGGACCCTACGAGCAGTACTTC,CASAVELAGPYEQYF
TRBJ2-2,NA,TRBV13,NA,TGTGCCAGCAGCTTAGAACACACCGGGGAGCTGTTTTTT,CASSLEHTGELFF
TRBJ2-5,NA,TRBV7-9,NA,TGTGCCAGCAGCCTTAGGGGGGAAGAGACCCAGTACTTC,CASSLRGEETQYF
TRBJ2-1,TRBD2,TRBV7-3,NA,TGTGCCAGCAGCTTGGGACTAGCGGGTGAGCAGTTCTTC,CASSLGLAGEQFF
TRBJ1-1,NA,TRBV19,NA,TGTGCCAGTAGTATAAGAGGGGACTACACTGAAGCTTTCTTT,CASSIRGDYTEAFF
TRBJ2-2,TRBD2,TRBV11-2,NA,TGTGCCAGCAACTTTGGGGGGGGACACACCGGGGAGCTGTTTTTT,CASNFGGGHTGELFF
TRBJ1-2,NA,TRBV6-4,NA,TGTGCCAGCAGTGCCCTTAGACAGCAGGGAGACCTAGGCTATGGCTACACCTTC,CASSALRQQGDLGYGYTF
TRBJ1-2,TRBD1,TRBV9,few,TGTGCCAGCAGCGTAGCTTACAGGGGAGGTGGCTACACCTTC,CASSVAYRGGGYTF
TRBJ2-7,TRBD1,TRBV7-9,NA,TGTGCCAGCAGCCATCCGACAGGGACCGGCTCCTACGAGCAGTACTTC,CASSHPTGTGSYEQYF
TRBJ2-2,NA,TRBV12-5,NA,TGTGCTAGTGGTTTCTATTTGGATATCGGCGGGGAGCTGTTTTTT,CASGFYLDIGGELFF
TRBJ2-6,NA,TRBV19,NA,TGTGCCAGTAGCCGCACAGGGTCTGGGGCCAACGTCCTGACTTTC,CASSRTGSGANVLTF
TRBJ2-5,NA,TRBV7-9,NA,TGTGCCAGCAGCCCAGGTTCAGGGGCAATCGCCCAAGAGACCCAGTACTTC,CASSPGSGAIAQETQYF
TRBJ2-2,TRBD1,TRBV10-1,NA,TGCGCCAGCAGTGACGGGACAGGGGTTTCCGCGAACACCGGGGAGCTGTTTTTT,CASSDGTGVSANTGELFF
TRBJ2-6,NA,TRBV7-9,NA,TGTGCCAGCAGCCCCACGGGGGTCGGGGCCAACGTCCTGACTTTC,CASSPTGVGANVLTF
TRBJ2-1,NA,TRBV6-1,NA,TGTGCCAGCACTCTAGGGCGAAACTACAATGAGCAGTTCTTC,CASTLGRNYNEQFF
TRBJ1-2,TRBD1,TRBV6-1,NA,TGTGCCAGCAGTGAAGCTCCGGAGGGGACAGACGCTTATGGCTACACCTTC,CASSEAPEGTDAYGYTF
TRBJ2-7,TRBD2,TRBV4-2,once,TGTGCCAGCAGCCAAGAACTCGCGGGAGGGAGCTACGAGCAGTACTTC,CASSQELAGGSYEQYF